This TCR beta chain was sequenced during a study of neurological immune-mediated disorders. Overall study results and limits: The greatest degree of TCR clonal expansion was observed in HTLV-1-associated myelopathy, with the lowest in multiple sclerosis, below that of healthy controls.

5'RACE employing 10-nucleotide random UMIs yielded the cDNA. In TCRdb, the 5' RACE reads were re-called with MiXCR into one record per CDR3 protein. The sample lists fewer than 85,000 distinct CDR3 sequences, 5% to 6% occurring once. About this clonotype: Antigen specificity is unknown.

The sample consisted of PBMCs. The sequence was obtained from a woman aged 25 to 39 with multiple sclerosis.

The CDR3 is CASMTASYNEQFF. DNA of the CDR3: TGTGCCAGCATGACAGCCTCCTACAATGAGCAGTTCTTC. The rearrangement links TRBV6-1 to TRBJ2-1; the D gene is possibly TRBD1 (5 bases). This CDR3 contains 13 residues. V was trimmed by 7 bases and J by 0 bases, leaving 7 bases between them. Germline V CDR1 and CDR2: MNHNS, SASEGT.